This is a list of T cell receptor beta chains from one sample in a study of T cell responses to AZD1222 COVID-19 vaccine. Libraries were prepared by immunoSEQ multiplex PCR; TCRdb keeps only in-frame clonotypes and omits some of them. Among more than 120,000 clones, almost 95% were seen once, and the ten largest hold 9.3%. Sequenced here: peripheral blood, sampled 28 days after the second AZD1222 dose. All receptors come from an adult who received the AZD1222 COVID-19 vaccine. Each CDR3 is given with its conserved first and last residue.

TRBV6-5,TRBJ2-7,CAIRGQNYEQYF
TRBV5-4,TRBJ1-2,CASSLSGGGGGNYGYTF
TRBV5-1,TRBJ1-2,CASSPVGGQNYGYTF
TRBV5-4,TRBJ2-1,CASSLGVSGSRDEQFF
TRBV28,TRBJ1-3,CASRVGSGNTIYF
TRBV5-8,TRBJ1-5,CASSPGMGNQPQHF
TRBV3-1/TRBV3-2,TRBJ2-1,CASSQALPTSYNEQFF
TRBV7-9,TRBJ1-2,CASSSSGWGAPGYTF
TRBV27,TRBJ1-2,CASSRSGQTYRYTF
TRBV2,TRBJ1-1,CASTWGGSRETEAFF
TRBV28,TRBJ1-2,CASSLLSGQGLAYGYTF
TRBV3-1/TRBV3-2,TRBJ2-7,CASSQDYEQYF
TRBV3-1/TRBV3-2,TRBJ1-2,CASSQVGGSDGYTF
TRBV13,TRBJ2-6,CASSLGGTISGGANVLTF
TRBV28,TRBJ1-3,CASIMGAAGGRTRNTIYF
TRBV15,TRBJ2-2,CATSGGPDTGELFF
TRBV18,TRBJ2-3,CASSPPGLAGVSTQYF
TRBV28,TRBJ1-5,CASSLWRNQPQHF
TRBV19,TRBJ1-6,CASSIEARSSYNSPLHF
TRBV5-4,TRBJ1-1,CASSFTLGTEAFF
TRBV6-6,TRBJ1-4,CASKPAGGNEKLFF
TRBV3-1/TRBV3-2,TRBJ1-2,CASSGGQLRGYTF
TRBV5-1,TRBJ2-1,CASSSRGTPSYNEQFF
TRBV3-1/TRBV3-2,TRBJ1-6,CASSNGQGWSPLHF
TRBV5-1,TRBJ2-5,CASSTSGTGQETQYF
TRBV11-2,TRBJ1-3,CASSLEGFTGNTIYF
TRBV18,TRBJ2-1,CASSPVDRPLYNEQFF
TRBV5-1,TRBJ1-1,CASSFQGTLNTEAFF
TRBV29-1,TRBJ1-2,CSVLQGAEYGYTF
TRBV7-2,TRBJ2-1,CASSPGGLLTQFF
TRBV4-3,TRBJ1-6,CASSQDYRNSYNSPLHF
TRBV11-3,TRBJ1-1,CASSLDGQMNTEAFF
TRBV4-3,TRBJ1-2,CASSQDRGGGYTF
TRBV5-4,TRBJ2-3,CASSTYTSASTDTQYF
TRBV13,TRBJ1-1,CASSLRPVGGMNTEAFF
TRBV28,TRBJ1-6,CASSSYLTGNGSPLHF
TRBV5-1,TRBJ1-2,CASSLEGQTRGYTF
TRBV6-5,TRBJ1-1,CASSSGQNTEAFF
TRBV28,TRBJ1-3,CASSWDSGNTIYF
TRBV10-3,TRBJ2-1,CAISESFLGPGGGNEQFF
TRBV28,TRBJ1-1,CASSSPPVMNTEAFF
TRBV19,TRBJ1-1,CASSPGLRNTEAFF
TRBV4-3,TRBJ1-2,CASSQEAGQNYGYTF
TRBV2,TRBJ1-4,CASSPQVRGEKLFF
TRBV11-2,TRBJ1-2,CASSPAAGDSYGYTF
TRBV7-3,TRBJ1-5,CASSLGPNQPQHF
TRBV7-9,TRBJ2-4,CASSAILRDREAKNIQYF
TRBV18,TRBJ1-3,CASSPPNRGFGNTIYF
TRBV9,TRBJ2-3,CASSASLAGSTDTQYF
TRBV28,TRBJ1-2,CASSYGGTGDYGYTF
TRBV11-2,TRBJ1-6,CASSLRGGNSPLHF
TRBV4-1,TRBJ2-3,CASSQGSSTGTDTQYF
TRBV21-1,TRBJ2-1,CASSKAGSCYNEQFF
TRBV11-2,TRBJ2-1,CASSLMGIGYNEQFF
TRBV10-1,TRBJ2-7,CASSESGSGYEQYF
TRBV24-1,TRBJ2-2,CATSKTGTTNTGELFF